What follows are 14 T cell receptor beta chains derived from one specimen sequenced in a study of vaccination effects on CD4 cells after COVID-19. These receptors lack a known antigen. Some clones are missing from TCRdb's copy, which holds only in-frame ones; the method was immunoSEQ multiplex PCR. The sample lists under 55,000 clones; more than 70% were seen once. In the ViraFEST assay, antigen-specific CD4+ clonotypes were identified by expansion after peptide-pool stimulation. Culture proceeded for about ten days, and CD4+ T cells were then isolated. Vaccine recipients, nucleocapsid antibody negative, had no prior SARS-CoV-2 infection. Sample: CD4+ T cells from PBMCs cultured with HCoV-OC43 spike peptides, taken before COVID-19 vaccination. The subset was: HCoV-OC43 spike overlapping peptide pool stimulation. Receptors originate from a human donor who received a COVID-19 vaccine.

The J gene is TRBJ2-4, the V gene TRBV6-2 or TRBV6-3; D gene ambiguous. The germline V gene has CDR1 MNHEY and CDR2 SVGEGT. The V end lost 2 bases, the J end lost 0 bases, and 11 bases lay between the germline ends. The CDR3 sequence is 16 residues long. The CDR3 nucleotides are TGTGCCAGCAGTTACGGTCCAAACCTAGCCAAAAACATTCAGTACTTC. Translation gives CASSYGPNLAKNIQYF.

V gene TRBV19 combines with J gene TRBJ2-4; possible D gene TRBD1, 5 bases. The CDR3 is made up of 14 amino acids. V lost 8 bases, J lost 0 bases, and 11 bases lay in between. Per germline, CDR1 LNHDA and CDR2 SQIVND (reference sequence). CDR3 bases: TGTGCCAGTGAAAATAGGGGAGCCAAAAACATTCAGTACTTC. This gives the protein CASENRGAKNIQYF. Full variable domain (missing parts from reference TRBV19 and TRBJ2-4): DGGITQSPKYLFRKEGQNVTLSCEQNLNHDAMYWYRQDPGQGLRLIYYSQIVNDFQKGDIAEGYSVSREKKESFPLTVTSAQKNPTAFYLCASENRGAKNIQYFGAGTRLSVL.

The CDR3 loop reads CASSLPTDTQYF. CDR3 bases: TGTGCCAGCAGCTTACCCACAGATACGCAGTATTTT. The chain links TRBV7-2 to TRBJ2-3; D not resolved. In germline, CDR1 is SGHTA, CDR2 FQGNSA. The V end was cut by 2 bases, the J end by 2 bases, with 2 bases between. The CDR3 contains 12 residues.

The chain uses TRBV5-1 and TRBJ2-1; 10 bases line up with TRBD2. This CDR3 has 16 amino acids. Germline V gene lookup returns CDR1 SGHRS and CDR2 YFSETQ. Unmatched junction bases numbered 7, after V lost 2 bases and J lost 5 bases. The CDR3 DNA is TGCGCCAGCAGCTTTGCACCTAGCGGGGGAAACAATGAGCAGTTCTTC. Translating gives CASSFAPSGGNNEQFF. The variable domain in full, completed from reference TRBV5-1 and TRBJ2-1, reads KAGVTQTPRYLIKTRGQQVTLSCSPISGHRSVSWYQQTPGQGLQFLFEYFSETQRNKGNFPGRFSGRQFSNSRSEMNVSTLELGDSALYLCASSFAPSGGNNEQFFGPGTRLTVL.

V is TRBV6-5 and J is TRBJ1-1; D is undetermined. The V end lost 7 bases, the J end lost 1 base, and 13 bases lay between the germline ends. Germline V gene lookup returns CDR1 MNHEY and CDR2 SVGAGI. CDR3 length: 14 amino acids. CDR3 in amino acids: CASTYGRANTEAFF. The CDR3 DNA sequence: TGTGCCAGCACCTACGGGCGAGCGAACACTGAAGCTTTCTTT.

The V call is TRBV12-3 or TRBV12-4, the J call TRBJ2-1, with TRBD1 matching 8 bases. The J segment lost 14 bases and the V segment lost 3 bases, leaving 9 bases of the junction unmatched. The CDR3 has 13 residues. CDR3 DNA sequence: TGTGCCAGCAGTTTCGCTGGTCCGGGACAGGAGTTCTTC. Its translation is CASSFAGPGQEFF.

The chain uses TRBV10-3 and TRBJ2-7, with TRBD1 matching over 11 bases. This CDR3 is built from 15 residues. Per the germline V gene, CDR1 is ENHRY and CDR2 is SYGVKD. The V and J ends lost 3 bases and 2 bases, in that order; junction bases with no gene match: 3. CDR3 protein: CAISDGTGGTYEQYV. CDR3 in DNA: TGTGCCATCAGTGACGGGACAGGGGGGACCTACGAGCAGTACGTC.

The CDR3 sequence is CSVEGAAKGASYTF. The CDR3 DNA sequence: TGCAGCGTTGAAGGAGCAGCGAAGGGGGCCAGCTACACCTTC. This chain uses TRBV29-1 with TRBJ1-2; 7 bases line up with TRBD1. The CDR3 consists of 14 residues. V was clipped by 1 base and J by 9 bases; unmatched bases: 11. Germline V gene data show CDR1 as SQVTM and CDR2 as ANQGSEA.

The rearrangement uses TRBV4-1 and TRBJ1-3, with D uncertain. The CDR3 length is 13 residues. Germline V CDR1 and CDR2: MGHRA, YSYEKL. V lost 6 bases and J lost 1, with 7 bases in between. The CDR3, as DNA: TGCGCCAGCAGGGGCTCATCTGGAAACACCATATATTTT. It translates to CASRGSSGNTIYF.

The rearrangement joins TRBV18 to TRBJ1-3, with D perhaps TRBD1 (5 bases). The length of the CDR3 is 15 residues. The V gene lost 6 bases and the J gene lost 0 bases, with 12 bases spanning the gap. The germline V gene has CDR1 KGHSH and CDR2 LQKENI. The CDR3 here is CASSDTGISGNTIYF. As DNA, the CDR3 is TGTGCCAGCTCGGACACAGGCATCTCTGGAAACACCATATATTTT.

The chain links TRBV5-1 to TRBJ1-4; 8 nucleotides match TRBD1. The CDR3 length is 18 residues. Unmatched junction bases numbered 16, after V lost 5 bases and J lost 4 bases. Germline loops: CDR1 SGHRS, CDR2 YFSETQ. The DNA for the CDR3 is TGCGCCAGCAGACTGGGGACAGGTGTCCAACTAGGTAATGAAAAACTGTTTTTT. It encodes CASRLGTGVQLGNEKLFF.

This clone was counted a single time. The CDR3 region has the DNA TGTGCCACCAGTGACCCGCCGGGTACGCAGTATTTT. Encoded protein: CATSDPPGTQYF. J is TRBJ2-3 and V is TRBV24-1; D ambiguous. V was clipped by 4 bases and J by 8 bases, with 9 bases between them. The CDR3 extends over 12 amino acids. The germline V gene has CDR1 KGHDR and CDR2 SFDVKD.

The rearrangement joins TRBV7-2 to TRBJ2-3, with 7 bases lining up with TRBD1. The CDR3 is 16 residues long. The trim removed 4 bases at V and 2 bases at J, leaving 9 bases unmatched. Germline CDR1 is SGHTA and CDR2 is FQGNSA. The DNA for the CDR3 is TGTGCCAGCAGCTCGTCGAGGGGGCGGTTCACAGATACGCAGTATTTT. This translates into CASSSSRGRFTDTQYF. Complete variable domain (other parts from reference TRBV7-2 and TRBJ2-3): GAGVSQSPSNKVTEKGKDVELRCDPISGHTALYWYRQSLGQGLEFLIYFQGNSAPDKSGLPSDRFSAERTGGSVSTLTIQRTQQEDSAVYLCASSSSRGRFTDTQYFGPGTRLTVL.

The gene calls are TRBV24-1 and TRBJ1-2; 8 positions match TRBD1. This CDR3 has 15 residues. V lost 4 bases and J lost 6; bases outside the gene matches: 9. Germline V CDR1 and CDR2: KGHDR, SFDVKD. CDR3 region: CATSDPRTGPDGYTF. Written as DNA, the CDR3 is TGTGCCACCAGTGACCCCAGGACAGGGCCCGATGGCTACACCTTC.